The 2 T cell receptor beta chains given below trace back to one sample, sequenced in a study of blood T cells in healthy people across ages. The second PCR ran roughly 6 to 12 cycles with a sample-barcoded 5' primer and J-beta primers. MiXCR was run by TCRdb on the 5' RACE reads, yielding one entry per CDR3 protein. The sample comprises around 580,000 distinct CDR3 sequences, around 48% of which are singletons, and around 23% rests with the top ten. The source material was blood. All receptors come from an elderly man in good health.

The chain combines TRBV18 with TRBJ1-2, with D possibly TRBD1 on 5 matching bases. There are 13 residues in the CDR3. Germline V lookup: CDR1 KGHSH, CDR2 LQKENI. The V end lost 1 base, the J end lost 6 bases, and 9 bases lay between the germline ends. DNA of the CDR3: TGTGCCAGCTCACCACAGGGAGGGGATGGCTACACCTTC. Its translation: CASSPQGGDGYTF.

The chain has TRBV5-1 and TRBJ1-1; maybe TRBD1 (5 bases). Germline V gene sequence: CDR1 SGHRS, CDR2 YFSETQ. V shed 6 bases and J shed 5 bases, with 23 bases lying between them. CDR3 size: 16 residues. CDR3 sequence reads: CASTLDGGGRRTEAFF. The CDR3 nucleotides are TGCGCCAGCACCCTAGATGGGGGGGGGAGGAGGACTGAAGCTTTCTTT.